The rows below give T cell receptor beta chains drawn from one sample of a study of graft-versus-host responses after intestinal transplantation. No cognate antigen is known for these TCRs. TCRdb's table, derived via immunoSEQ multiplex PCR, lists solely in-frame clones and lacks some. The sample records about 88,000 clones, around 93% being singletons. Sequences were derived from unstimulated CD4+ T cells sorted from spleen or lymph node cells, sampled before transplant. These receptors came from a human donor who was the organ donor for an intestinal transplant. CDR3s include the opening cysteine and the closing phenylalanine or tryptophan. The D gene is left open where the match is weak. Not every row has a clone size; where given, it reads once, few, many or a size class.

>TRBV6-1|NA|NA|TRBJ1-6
CASSEYPDPLHF
TGTGCCAGCAGTGAATACCCAGACCCCCTCCACTTT
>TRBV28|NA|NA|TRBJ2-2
CASSLTGFLVVYGELFF
TGTGCCAGCAGTCTCACAGGGTTTCTCGTGGTGTACGGGGAGCTGTTTTTT
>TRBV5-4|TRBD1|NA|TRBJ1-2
CASSFETGGSYGYTF
TGTGCCAGCAGCTTTGAGACAGGGGGCAGCTATGGCTACACCTTC
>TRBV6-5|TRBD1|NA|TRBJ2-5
CASSSGQAQETQYF
TGTGCCAGCAGCTCGGGACAGGCCCAAGAGACCCAGTACTTC
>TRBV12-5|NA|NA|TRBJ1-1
CASDSDDTEAFF
TGTGCTAGCGACAGTGACGACACTGAAGCTTTCTTT
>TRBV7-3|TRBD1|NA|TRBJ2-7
CASSGQGANDEQYF
TGTGCCAGCAGCGGACAGGGGGCAAACGACGAGCAGTACTTC
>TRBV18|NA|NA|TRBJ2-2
CASSDLNPGELFF
TGTGCCAGCTCTGACCTAAACCCCGGGGAGCTGTTTTTT
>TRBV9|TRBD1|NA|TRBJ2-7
CASSVWTGGEQYF
TGTGCCAGCAGCGTCTGGACAGGGGGCGAGCAGTACTTC
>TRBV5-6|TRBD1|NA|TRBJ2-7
CASSAGQEIYEQYF
TGTGCCAGCAGCGCGGGACAGGAGATCTACGAGCAGTACTTC
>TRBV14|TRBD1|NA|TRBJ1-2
CASSQDDRASGYTF
TGTGCCAGCAGCCAAGACGACAGGGCTTCTGGCTACACCTTC
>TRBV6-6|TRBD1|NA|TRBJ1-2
CASSWTTGSSYGYTF
TGTGCCAGCAGTTGGACGACAGGGAGTTCCTATGGCTACACCTTC
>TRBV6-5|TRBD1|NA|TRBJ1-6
CASSLTGGDSPLHF
TGTGCCAGCAGCCTCACAGGGGGGGATTCACCCCTCCACTTT
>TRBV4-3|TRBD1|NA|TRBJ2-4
CASSQVGDSLAKNIQYF
TGCGCCAGCAGCCAGGTTGGGGACAGCCTAGCCAAAAACATTCAGTACTTC
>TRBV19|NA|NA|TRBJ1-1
CASSIAQNTEAFF
TGTGCCAGTAGTATAGCTCAGAACACTGAAGCTTTCTTT
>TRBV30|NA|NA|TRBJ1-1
CAWSLHQAEAFF
TGTGCCTGGAGTCTTCACCAGGCTGAAGCTTTCTTT
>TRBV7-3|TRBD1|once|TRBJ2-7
CASSLRQGTPYEQYF
TGTGCCAGCAGCTTAAGACAGGGGACCCCCTACGAGCAGTACTTC
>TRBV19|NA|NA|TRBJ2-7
CASSMKSISYEQYF
TGTGCCAGTAGTATGAAGTCGATCTCCTACGAGCAGTACTTC
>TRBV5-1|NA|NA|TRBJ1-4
CASSLGRGAPEEKLFF
TGCGCCAGCAGCTTGGGTCGAGGGGCTCCAGAGGAAAAACTGTTTTTT
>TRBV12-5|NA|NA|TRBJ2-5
CASGSRETQYF
TGTGCTAGTGGTTCGCGAGAGACCCAGTACTTC
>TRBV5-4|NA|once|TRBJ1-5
CASSQELEGQPQHF
TGCGCCAGCAGCCAAGAATTGGAAGGTCAGCCCCAGCATTTT
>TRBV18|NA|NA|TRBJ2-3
CASSPGIAVNTDTQYF
TGTGCCAGCTCCCCCGGAATAGCGGTAAACACAGATACGCAGTATTTT
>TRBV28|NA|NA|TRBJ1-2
CASSLSPGVYGYTF
TGTGCCAGCAGTTTATCACCGGGGGTTTATGGCTACACCTTC
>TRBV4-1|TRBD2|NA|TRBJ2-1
CASSQAGGSYNEQFF
TGCGCCAGCAGCCAAGCGGGGGGTAGCTACAATGAGCAGTTCTTC
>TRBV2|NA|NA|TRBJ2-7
CASRADRLPYF
TGTGCCAGCAGGGCTGACAGGCTTCCGTACTTC
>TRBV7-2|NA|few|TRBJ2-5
CASSPYQETQYF
TGTGCCAGCAGCCCGTACCAAGAGACCCAGTACTTC
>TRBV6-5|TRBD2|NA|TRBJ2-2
CASIRSGGAPGELFF
TGTGCCAGCATCCGGTCGGGGGGGGCCCCCGGGGAGCTGTTTTTT